One sample yielded the 19 T cell receptor beta chains listed below, sequenced in a study. Cells sorted as Tregs were CD4+, CD25+ and CD127-/low. TCRdb called the 5' RACE reads again in MiXCR, with one record for every CDR3 protein. Of 8,500 to 14,000 distinct CDR3 sequences in the sample, over 25% were seen once. Material: Tregs sorted from a lymph node. The receptors were sampled from a female donor with breast cancer.

The chain is built from TRBV20-1 and TRBJ2-7, with 7 bases identical to TRBD1. CDR1 DFQATT and CDR2 SNEGSKA come from the germline V gene (reference sequence). J was trimmed by 2 bases and V by 3 bases; bases with no gene match: 4. CDR3 length equals 13 residues. In DNA form, the CDR3 reads TGCAGTGCTAGTGACAGGGCGACCTACGAGCAGTACTTC. Encoded protein: CSASDRATYEQYF.

This clonotype was seen at least ten times. The chain has TRBV7-2 and TRBJ2-3; D is unclear. V was shortened by 2 bases and J by 0 bases, with 9 bases between the two germline ends. The CDR3 is 15 residues long. From germline, CDR1 is SGHTA and CDR2 FQGNSA. This chain's CDR3 is CASSLLGTSTDTQYF. The CDR3 nucleotides read TGTGCCAGCAGCTTACTGGGTACCAGCACAGATACGCAGTATTTT.

In this sample, this clonotype turned up once. The gene calls are TRBV24-1 and TRBJ2-1; the D gene is possibly TRBD1 (5 bases). This CDR3 comprises 12 residues. CDR1 is KGHDR and CDR2 is SFDVKD in the germline V gene. The CDR3 is CATGDSTVYQFF. The CDR3 DNA reads TGTGCAACCGGTGATTCGACAGTTTATCAGTTCTTC.

Of note for this clonotype: A much larger clone is a single base away; this may be a read error. J is TRBJ2-1 and V is TRBV27, with 16 bases that match TRBD2. CDR1 MNHEY and CDR2 SMNVEV come from the germline V gene (reference sequence). The CDR3 consists of 13 residues. CDR3 coding DNA: TGTGCCAGTTCGGGACTAGCGGGAGGGGAGCAGTCCTTC. This sequence encodes CASSGLAGGEQSF.

This chain joins TRBV20-1 and TRBJ2-3, with 10 positions matching TRBD2. Per the germline V gene, CDR1 is DFQATT and CDR2 is SNEGSKA (reference sequence). This CDR3 has 15 residues. Here the CDR3 DNA reads TGCAATGCCCGGGGAGCGGGAGGGCCGTCCGATACGCAGTATTTT. It yields the protein CNARGAGGPSDTQYF.

This clonotype was observed many times. V usage is TRBV18 and J usage is TRBJ1-1; no reliable D call. The germline CDR1 and CDR2 sequences are KGHSH and LQKENI. CDR3 length equals 13 residues. Trimming cost V 2 bases and J 1 base, with 5 bases left between them. CDR3 sequence reads: CASSPGRNTEAFF. Written as DNA, the CDR3 is TGTGCCAGCTCACCAGGGCGGAACACTGAAGCTTTCTTT.

In this sample, this clonotype turned up a few times. V and J are TRBV15 and TRBJ2-5; the D gene is possibly TRBD2 (6 bases). Trimming left V 0 bases short and J 5 bases short, with 10 bases between. CDR3 length: 14 amino acids. CDR1 is LNHNV, CDR2 YYDKDF, per germline (reference sequence). DNA for the CDR3: TGTGCCACCAGCAGAGATGTGGGGGGTGAGACCCAGTACTTC. Residues: CATSRDVGGETQYF.

Comment on this clonotype: This may be a read error: a much more frequent sequence differs by one nucleotide. The gene calls are TRBV20-1 and TRBJ2-1; 9 bases map to TRBD2. The V gene's germline CDR1 is DFQATT and CDR2 SNEGSKA (reference sequence). With V trimmed by 6 bases and J by 8 bases, 17 bases remained unmatched. This CDR3 is built from 16 residues. This chain's CDR3 is CSASPSVAGVIYEQFF. In DNA, the CDR3 is TGCAGTGCCTCACCCTCGGTAGCGGGAGTTATCTATGAGCAGTTCTTC.

Remarks on this clonotype: A much larger clone sits a single nucleotide away, making a read error possible. This chain joins TRBV6-5 and TRBJ1-1, with a weak D call TRBD1 (5 bases). CDR3 size: 14 residues. The germline gives CDR1 MNHEY, CDR2 SVGAGI. CDR3 amino acids: CASSYSDQGTEALF. CDR3 sequence (DNA): TGTGCCAGCAGTTACTCAGACCAGGGCACTGAAGCTCTCTTT.

Judged by abundance, this clonotype is medium-sized. CDR3 bases: TGCGCCAGCAGCCAAGAACCGGGGCAGGGTGGCGACGAGCAGTACTTC. Translated, it gives CASSQEPGQGGDEQYF. The rearrangement links TRBV4-3 to TRBJ2-7, with D perhaps being TRBD1 or TRBD2 (5 bases each). The germline V gene has CDR1 LGHNA and CDR2 YSLEER. V dropped 0 bases and J dropped 5 bases, with 17 bases sitting between them. The CDR3 covers 16 residues.

The V and J genes are TRBV6-5 and TRBJ2-7; 9 nucleotides align to TRBD2. CDR3 length equals 17 residues. V shed 4 bases and J 2 bases; nucleotides not matched to a gene: 12. Germline assignment: CDR1 MNHEY and CDR2 SVGAGI. The CDR3 coding sequence is TGTGCCAGCAGTTCTCCCGAGGGCGGGAGGGCCCCCTACGAGCAGTACTTC. It is translated as CASSSPEGGRAPYEQYF.

In its sample, this clonotype was seen many times. V gene TRBV4-1 combines with J gene TRBJ2-1; 10 bases are a match to TRBD2. This CDR3 is built from 17 residues. The V gene end was trimmed by 4 bases and the J gene end by 6 bases; junction bases not matched to a gene: 12. The germline CDR1 and CDR2 sequences are MGHRA and YSYEKL. DNA of the CDR3: TGCGCCAGCAGCCCGAAGCGTGCTAGCGGGAGATTCAATGAGCAGTTCTTC. Its translation: CASSPKRASGRFNEQFF.

This clonotype was detected ten times or more. V gene TRBV6-5 combines with J gene TRBJ1-3, with TRBD1 as a possible D gene (5 bases). V shed 2 bases and J shed 4 bases, with 12 bases lying between them. This CDR3 is 15 amino acids long. CDR1 is MNHEY, CDR2 SVGAGI, per germline. CDR3 region: CASSYGPRGGNTIYF. The CDR3 region has the DNA TGTGCCAGCAGTTACGGGCCCCGGGGCGGAAACACCATATATTTT.

This clonotype was found many times. V usage is TRBV15 and J usage is TRBJ2-1, with D possibly TRBD1 on 5 matching bases. V was clipped by 1 base and J by 8 bases, with 18 bases between them. This CDR3 has 16 residues. The germline gives CDR1 LNHNV, CDR2 YYDKDF (reference sequence). CDR3 protein: CATSRVPGRALDEQFF. For the CDR3, the DNA is TGTGCCACCAGCAGAGTACCAGGCAGGGCGTTGGATGAGCAGTTCTTC. Using reference TRBV15 and TRBJ2-1 for the parts outside the CDR3, the full variable domain is DAMVIQNPRYQVTQFGKPVTLSCSQTLNHNVMYWYQQKSSQAPKLLFHYYDKDFNNEADTPDNFQSRRPNTSFCFLDIRSPGLGDTAMYLCATSRVPGRALDEQFFGPGTRLTVL.

The sample holds many counts of this clonotype. This sequence may be a read error, since a much larger clone differs from it by one base. The rearrangement links TRBV7-9 to TRBJ2-1, with TRBD2 matching over 11 bases. Germline V gene lookup returns CDR1 SEHNR and CDR2 FQNEAQ (reference sequence). The CDR3 has 16 amino acids. The CDR3 DNA is TGTGCCCGCAGCTACGCGGGACTAGCGGAAGGAGATGAGCAGTTCTTC. It encodes CARSYAGLAEGDEQFF.

This clonotype was detected ten times or more. The chain uses TRBV12-3 or TRBV12-4 and TRBJ2-1; a weak D match, TRBD1 (5 bases). This CDR3 is 13 amino acids long. The ends were cut back, 5 bases at V and 10 bases at J, with 15 bases in the middle. The CDR3 region is CASSRPDTLEQFF. As DNA, the CDR3 is TGTGCCAGCAGTCGCCCGGACACTCTCGAGCAGTTCTTC.

This clonotype rates as medium-sized. The V call is TRBV12-3 or TRBV12-4, the J call TRBJ1-2; TRBD1 matches at 7 bases. The CDR3 runs 13 residues. Unmatched junction bases numbered 8, after V lost 6 bases and J lost 7 bases. CDR3 amino acids: CASSSDRDAGYTF. CDR3 DNA sequence: TGTGCCAGCAGCTCAGACAGGGACGCTGGCTACACCTTC.

Points on this clonotype: No conserved phenylalanine or tryptophan ends this CDR3, so it is likely a read error. The genes are TRBV7-6 and TRBJ1-3, with a weak D call TRBD1 (6 bases). Trimming left V 3 bases short and J 0 bases short, with 9 bases between. The length of the CDR3 is 15 residues. Germline V CDR1 and CDR2: SGHVS, FNYEAQ. CDR3 coding DNA: TGTGCCAGCAGCTTTCAGGGGAGCTCTGGAAACACCATATATCTT. It specifies CASSFQGSSGNTIYL.

In this sample, this clonotype turned up many times. The genes are TRBV24-1 and TRBJ2-1; 9 bases fit TRBD1. The CDR3 contains 11 residues. Germline-derived CDR1 and CDR2 are KGHDR and SFDVKD. The V and J ends lost 7 bases and 14 bases, in that order; junction bases with no gene match: 5. The CDR3 loop is CATRQGAKEFF. CDR3 nucleotides: TGTGCCACCAGACAGGGGGCTAAGGAGTTCTTC.